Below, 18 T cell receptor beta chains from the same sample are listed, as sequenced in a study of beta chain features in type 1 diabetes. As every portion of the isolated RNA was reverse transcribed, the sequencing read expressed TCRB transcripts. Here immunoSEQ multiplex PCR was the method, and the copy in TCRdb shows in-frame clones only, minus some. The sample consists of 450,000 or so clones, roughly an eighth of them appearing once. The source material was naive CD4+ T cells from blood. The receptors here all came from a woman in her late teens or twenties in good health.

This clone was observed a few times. The CDR3 nucleotides are TGCGCCAGCAGCTCCGACAGGAGCTATGGCTACACCTTC. Amino acids: CASSSDRSYGYTF. The gene calls are TRBV4-3 and TRBJ1-2, with D maybe TRBD1 (6 bases). This CDR3 region has 13 residues. The germline gives CDR1 LGHNA, CDR2 YSLEER. Trimming removed 5 bases at V and 4 bases at J, with 11 bases between.

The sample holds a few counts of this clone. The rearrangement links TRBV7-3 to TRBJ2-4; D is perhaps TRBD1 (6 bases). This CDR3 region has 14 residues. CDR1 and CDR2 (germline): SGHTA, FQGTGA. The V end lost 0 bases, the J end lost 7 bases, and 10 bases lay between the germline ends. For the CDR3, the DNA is TGTGCCAGCAGCTTAACCAACCAGGGGAACATTCAGTACTTC. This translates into CASSLTNQGNIQYF.

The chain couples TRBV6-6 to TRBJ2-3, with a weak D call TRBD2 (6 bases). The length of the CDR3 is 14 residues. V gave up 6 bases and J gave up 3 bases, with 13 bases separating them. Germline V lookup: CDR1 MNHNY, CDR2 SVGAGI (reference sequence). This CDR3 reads CASSNSGRTDTQYF. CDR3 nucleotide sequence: TGTGCCAGCAGCAACTCCGGGAGAACAGATACGCAGTATTTT.

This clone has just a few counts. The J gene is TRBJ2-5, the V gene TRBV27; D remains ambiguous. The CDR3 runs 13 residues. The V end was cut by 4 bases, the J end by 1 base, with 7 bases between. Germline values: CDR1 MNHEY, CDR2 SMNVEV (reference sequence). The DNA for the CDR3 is TGTGCCAGCAGTTCCCACTCCCAAGAGACCCAGTACTTC. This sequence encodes CASSSHSQETQYF.

CDR3 DNA: TGTGCCAGCAGCTTAGCCGGGACTAGCGGGAGTTATATCAATGAGCAGTTCTTC. This translates into CASSLAGTSGSYINEQFF. The chain is built from TRBV7-9 and TRBJ2-1; the match to TRBD2 covers 14 bases. Germline trimming cut 0 bases from V and 6 bases from J; bases unmatched to any gene: 7. The CDR3 sequence is 18 residues long. The germline V gene has CDR1 SEHNR and CDR2 FQNEAQ (reference sequence).

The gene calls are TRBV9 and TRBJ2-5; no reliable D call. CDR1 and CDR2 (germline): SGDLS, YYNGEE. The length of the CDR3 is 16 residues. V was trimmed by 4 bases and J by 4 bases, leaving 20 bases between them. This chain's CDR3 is CASSRVSVSPRETQYF. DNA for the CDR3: TGTGCCAGCAGCCGGGTCTCGGTGAGCCCCCGAGAGACCCAGTACTTC. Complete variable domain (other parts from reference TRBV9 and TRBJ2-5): DSGVTQTPKHLITATGQRVTLRCSPRSGDLSVYWYQQSLDQGLQFLIQYYNGEERAKGNILERFSAQQFPDLHSELNLSSLELGDSALYFCASSRVSVSPRETQYFGPGTRLLVL.

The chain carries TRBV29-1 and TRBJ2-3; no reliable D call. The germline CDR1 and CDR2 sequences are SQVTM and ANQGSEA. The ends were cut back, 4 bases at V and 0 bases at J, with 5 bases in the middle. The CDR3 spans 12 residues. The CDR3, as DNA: TGCAGCGTTGTTGGCAGCACAGATACGCAGTATTTT. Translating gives CSVVGSTDTQYF.

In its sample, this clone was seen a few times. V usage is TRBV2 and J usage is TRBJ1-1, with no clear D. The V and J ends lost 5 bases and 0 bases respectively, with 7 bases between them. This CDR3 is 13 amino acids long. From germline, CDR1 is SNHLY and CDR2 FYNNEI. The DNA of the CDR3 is TGTGCCAGCAGTTATAGGATGAACACTGAAGCTTTCTTT. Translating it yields CASSYRMNTEAFF. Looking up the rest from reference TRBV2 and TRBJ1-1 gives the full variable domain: EPEVTQTPSHQVTQMGQEVILRCVPISNHLYFYWYRQILGQKVEFLVSFYNNEISEKSEIFDDQFSVERPDGSNFTLKIRSTKLEDSAMYFCASSYRMNTEAFFGQGTRLTVV.

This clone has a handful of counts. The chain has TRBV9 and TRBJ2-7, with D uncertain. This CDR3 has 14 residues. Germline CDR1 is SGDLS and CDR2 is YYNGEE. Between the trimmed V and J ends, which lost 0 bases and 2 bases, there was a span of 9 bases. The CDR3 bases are TGTGCCAGCAGCGTAGCCAACGGAGCCTACGAGCAGTACTTC. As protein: CASSVANGAYEQYF.

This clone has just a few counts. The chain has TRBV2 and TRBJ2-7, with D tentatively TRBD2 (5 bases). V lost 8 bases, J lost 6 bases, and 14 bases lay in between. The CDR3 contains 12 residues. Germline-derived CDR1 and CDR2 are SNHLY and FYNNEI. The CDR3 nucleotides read TGTGCCAGCCGGCGGGCGGCTTTCGAGCAGTACGTC. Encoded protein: CASRRAAFEQYV.

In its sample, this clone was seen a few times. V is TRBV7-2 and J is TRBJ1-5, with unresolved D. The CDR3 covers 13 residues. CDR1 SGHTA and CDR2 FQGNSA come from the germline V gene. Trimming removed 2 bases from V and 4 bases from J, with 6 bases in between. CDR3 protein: CASSLFSNQPQHF. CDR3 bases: TGTGCCAGCAGCTTATTCAGTAATCAGCCCCAGCATTTT.

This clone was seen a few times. As DNA, the CDR3 is TGCGCCAGCAGCCGCGAACTAAGGAGGGAGACCCAGTACTTC. It encodes CASSRELRRETQYF. This sequence joins TRBV4-3 and TRBJ2-5; the D gene is possibly TRBD2 (5 bases). CDR3 length: 14 residues. CDR1 is LGHNA and CDR2 is YSLEER in the germline V gene. V lost 4 bases and J 5 bases, leaving 14 bases between the germline ends.

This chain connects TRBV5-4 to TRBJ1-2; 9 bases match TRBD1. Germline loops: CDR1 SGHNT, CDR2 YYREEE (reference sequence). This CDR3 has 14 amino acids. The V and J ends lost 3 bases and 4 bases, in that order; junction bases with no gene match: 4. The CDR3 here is CASSWGQGFYGYTF. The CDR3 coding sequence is TGTGCCAGCAGCTGGGGACAGGGATTCTATGGCTACACCTTC.

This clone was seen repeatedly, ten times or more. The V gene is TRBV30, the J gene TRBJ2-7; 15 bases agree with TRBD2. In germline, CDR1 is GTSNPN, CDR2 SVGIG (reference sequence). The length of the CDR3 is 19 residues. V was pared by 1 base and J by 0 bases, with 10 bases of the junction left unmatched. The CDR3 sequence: CAWSASRTSGRGSSYEQYF. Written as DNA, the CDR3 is TGTGCCTGGAGTGCCAGTCGGACTAGCGGGAGGGGAAGCTCCTACGAGCAGTACTTC.

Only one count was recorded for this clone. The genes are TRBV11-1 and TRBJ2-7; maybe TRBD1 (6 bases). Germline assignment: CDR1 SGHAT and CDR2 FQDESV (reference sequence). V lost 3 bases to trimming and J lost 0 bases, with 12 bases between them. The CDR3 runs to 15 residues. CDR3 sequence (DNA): TGTGCCAGCAGCTTGGACCGGACAGCCTCCTACGAGCAGTACGTC. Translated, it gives CASSLDRTASYEQYV.

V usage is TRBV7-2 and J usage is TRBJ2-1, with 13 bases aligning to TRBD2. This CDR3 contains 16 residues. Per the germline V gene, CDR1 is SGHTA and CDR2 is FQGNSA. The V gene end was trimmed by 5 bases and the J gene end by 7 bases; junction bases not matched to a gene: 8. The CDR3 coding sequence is TGTGCCAGCAGCCCCTCACTAGCGGGGGGGCGAAATGAGCAGTTCTTC. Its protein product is CASSPSLAGGRNEQFF. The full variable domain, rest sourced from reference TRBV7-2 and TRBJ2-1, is GAGVSQSPSNKVTEKGKDVELRCDPISGHTALYWYRQSLGQGLEFLIYFQGNSAPDKSGLPSDRFSAERTGGSVSTLTIQRTQQEDSAVYLCASSPSLAGGRNEQFFGPGTRLTVL.

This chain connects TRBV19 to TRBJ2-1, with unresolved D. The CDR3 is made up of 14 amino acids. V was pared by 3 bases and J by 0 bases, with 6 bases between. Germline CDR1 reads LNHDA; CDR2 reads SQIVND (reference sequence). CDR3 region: CASSMGRSYNEQFF. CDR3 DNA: TGTGCCAGTAGTATGGGTCGCTCCTACAATGAGCAGTTCTTC.

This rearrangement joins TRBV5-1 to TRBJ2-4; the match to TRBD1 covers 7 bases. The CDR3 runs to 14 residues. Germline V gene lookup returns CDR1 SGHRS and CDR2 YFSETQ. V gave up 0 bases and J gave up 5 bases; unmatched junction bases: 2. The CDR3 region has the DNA TGCGCCAGCAGCTTGGTAGGGACAGAAAACATTCAGTACTTC. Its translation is CASSLVGTENIQYF.